Each of the 9 T cell receptor beta chains below was sequenced from the same sample in a study of cytomegalovirus exposure and HLA in healthy donors. This PCR relied on a set of 60 Vbeta primers and 13 Jbeta primers. The method was immunoSEQ multiplex PCR; TCRdb's version includes in-frame clones alone and lacks a portion of them. Here the sample spans about 160,000 clones, about 83% being singletons. Material for sequencing was PBMCs. The receptors shown here come from a woman aged 30 to 39 in good health and CMV-seronegative.

This clone was seen once. CDR3 in amino acids: CASSLGGTGRYEQYF. The CDR3 nucleotides are TGTGCCAGCAGCTTGGGAGGGACAGGGCGCTACGAGCAGTACTTC. The gene calls are TRBV5-6 and TRBJ2-7, with 9 bases matching TRBD1. The CDR3 extends over 15 amino acids. CDR1 and CDR2 (germline): SGHDT, YYEEEE. With V trimmed by 0 bases and J by 3 bases, 4 bases remained unmatched.

This clone was seen a single time. J is TRBJ2-2 and V is TRBV28; 7 bases agree with TRBD2. The CDR3 loop spans 16 amino acids. V shed 2 bases and J 2 bases; nucleotides not matched to a gene: 5. In germline, CDR1 is MDHEN, CDR2 SYDVKM. CDR3 coding DNA: TGTGCCAGCAGTTTAGGGGCGGGGGAAAACACCGGGGAGCTGTTTTTT. It specifies CASSLGAGENTGELFF.

The rearrangement uses TRBV6-1 and TRBJ1-4; 11 nucleotides match TRBD1. From germline, CDR1 is MNHNS and CDR2 SASEGT. Trimming removed 4 bases from V and 8 bases from J; junction bases left unmatched: 6. CDR3 length equals 15 residues. CDR3: CASSGTGGAAEKLFF. The CDR3 coding sequence is TGTGCCAGCAGTGGGACAGGGGGCGCGGCGGAAAAACTGTTTTTT.

V usage is TRBV7-9 and J usage is TRBJ1-1, with 7 bases matching TRBD1. This CDR3 spans 12 amino acids. Germline-derived CDR1 and CDR2 are SEHNR and FQNEAQ (reference sequence). J gave up 10 bases and V 8 bases, and 10 bases lay outside the gene matches. In DNA, the CDR3 is TGTGCCAGCGGGGGGACAGAGCCTGGAGCTTTCTTT. It specifies CASGGTEPGAFF.

This clone was detected only once. This chain links TRBV6-1 with TRBJ2-3; unclear D gene. Between the trimmed V and J ends, which lost 3 bases and 4 bases, there was a span of 17 bases. The CDR3 runs 16 residues. Germline CDR1 and CDR2: MNHNS and SASEGT. The CDR3 DNA reads TGTGCCAGCAGTGATGGGTTGGGCTGGTGGGCAGATACGCAGTATTTT. Its protein is CASSDGLGWWADTQYF.

The chain combines TRBV9 with TRBJ2-7; 7 positions match TRBD2. The germline V gene has CDR1 SGDLS and CDR2 YYNGEE. Trimming took 3 bases from V and 3 from J; bases not matched to a gene: 3. This CDR3 comprises 13 residues. As DNA, the CDR3 is TGTGCCAGCAGCGCAGCTAGCGGCTACGAGCAGTACTTC. Translation: CASSAASGYEQYF.

This chain links TRBV27 with TRBJ1-2, with 8 bases matching TRBD1. This CDR3 contains 14 residues. Per germline, CDR1 MNHEY and CDR2 SMNVEV (reference sequence). J was trimmed by 3 bases and V by 3 bases; bases with no gene match: 3. For the CDR3, the DNA is TGTGCCAGCAGTTTCGCGGACAGGGACTATGGCTACACCTTC. Amino acid sequence: CASSFADRDYGYTF.

The chain carries TRBV29-1 and TRBJ2-5; maybe TRBD1 (6 bases). The J call is doubtful: the DNA matches TRBJ2-7 better. The CDR3 length is 15 residues. Germline CDR1 is SQVTM and CDR2 is ANQGSEA. The CDR3 coding sequence is TGCAGCGTGGGGGCAGGGTCAAAGGGGTCCTACGAGCAGTACTTC. Translated, it gives CSVGAGSKGSYEQYF.

In this sample, this clone turned up once. The chain employs TRBV11-3 and TRBJ2-7, with 7 nucleotides matching TRBD1. V lost 4 bases to trimming and J lost 6 bases; unmatched junction nucleotides: 9. From germline, CDR1 is SGHNT and CDR2 YENEEA. The CDR3 runs 14 residues. This chain's CDR3 is CASSSTDRSREQYF. In nucleotides, the CDR3 is TGTGCCAGCAGCTCCACGGACAGGTCCCGCGAGCAGTACTTC. The full variable domain, in which reference TRBV11-3 and TRBJ2-7 provide the parts outside the CDR3, is EAGVVQSPRYKIIEKKQPVAFWCNPISGHNTLYWYLQNLGQGPELLIRYENEEAVDDSQLPKDRFSAERLKGVDSTLKIQPAELGDSAVYLCASSSTDRSREQYFGPGTRLTVT.